Listed here is a single T cell receptor (beta chain). The germline gives CDR1 DFQATT, CDR2 SNEGSKA (reference sequence). This CDR3 is 17 amino acids long. These data belong to a study of T cells expressing NK-cell markers. About the study: Sequencing covered eight donors, seven HCMV-seropositive and one seronegative.

Reanalyzing the 5' RACE reads, TCRdb keeps one entry per CDR3 protein, without DNA. The sample table sets out 400,000 to 450,000 distinct CDR3 sequences. The chain links TRBV20-1 to TRBJ2-2; lacking DNA, the TRBD1 call made by TCRdb goes unchecked. The sample comprised blood T cells: a sorted CD56 or NKG2C T cell subset, CD4+ or CD8+ T cells, or bulk PBMC T cells (not recorded which). This TCR derives from a woman between 18 and 75 years old in good health. CDR3 residues: CSARDWGAGVDTGELFF.